The 17 T cell receptor beta chains below come from one sample, sequenced in a study of T-cell memory formation after mild COVID-19. One entry per CDR3 protein, called by TCRdb with MiXCR from the 5' RACE reads. The sample lists approximately 350,000 distinct CDR3 sequences, approximately 15% occurring once. The sample was PBMCs or a T cell subset sorted from them (not recorded which). Receptors were obtained from a man younger than 30 who had mild COVID-19 (a few samples of this study predate the infection). Cell type and time point are not known.

This clonotype came up a few times. This chain joins TRBV29-1 and TRBJ1-1, with D tentatively TRBD1 (5 bases). The CDR3 is 13 residues long. Germline V gene sequence: CDR1 SQVTM, CDR2 ANQGSEA. Trimming cost V 3 bases and J 8 bases, with 16 bases left between them. The chain's CDR3 is CSVEGRFGTEAFF. The CDR3 nucleotides read TGCAGCGTTGAGGGACGGTTTGGTACAGAAGCTTTCTTT.

The chain joins TRBV5-1 to TRBJ2-5, with TRBD2 matching over 10 bases. This CDR3 has 17 amino acids. V was clipped by 0 bases and J by 5 bases; unmatched bases: 10. Germline V gene data show CDR1 as SGHRS and CDR2 as YFSETQ. DNA for the CDR3: TGCGCCAGCAGCTTGGGATTCAGCGGGGGGGCCCGGGAGACCCAGTACTTC. It translates to CASSLGFSGGARETQYF.

The chain has TRBV20-1 and TRBJ2-5; 9 nucleotides line up with TRBD2. Trimming removed 0 bases from V and 10 bases from J; junction bases left unmatched: 9. Germline-derived CDR1 and CDR2 are DFQATT and SNEGSKA (reference sequence). This CDR3 has 14 residues. The CDR3 is CSARDASGVYGQYF. The CDR3 DNA reads TGCAGTGCTAGAGATGCTAGCGGGGTATATGGCCAGTACTTC.

This clonotype was detected a few times. The rearrangement joins TRBV9 to TRBJ1-1; D gene unclear. Germline CDR1 is SGDLS and CDR2 is YYNGEE. Trimming removed 0 bases from V and 2 bases from J, with 8 bases in between. This CDR3 has 14 residues. DNA for the CDR3: TGTGCCAGCAGCGTAGTTCAGACAAACACTGAAGCTTTCTTT. Translating it yields CASSVVQTNTEAFF. Looking up the rest from reference TRBV9 and TRBJ1-1 gives the full variable domain: DSGVTQTPKHLITATGQRVTLRCSPRSGDLSVYWYQQSLDQGLQFLIQYYNGEERAKGNILERFSAQQFPDLHSELNLSSLELGDSALYFCASSVVQTNTEAFFGQGTRLTVV.

This clonotype was counted a few times. The chain combines TRBV6-5 with TRBJ1-2; D remains unclear. Per the germline V gene, CDR1 is MNHEY and CDR2 is SVGAGI. The V gene lost 0 bases and the J gene lost 6 bases, with 8 bases spanning the gap. This CDR3 contains 13 residues. The CDR3 sequence: CASSYSRVHGYTF. The CDR3 coding sequence is TGTGCCAGCAGTTACTCGCGGGTCCATGGCTACACCTTC.

This chain uses TRBV5-1 with TRBJ2-3; weak D call: TRBD1 (5 bases). V lost 0 bases and J 6 bases, leaving 14 bases between the germline ends. The length of the CDR3 is 15 residues. Germline V gene sequence: CDR1 SGHRS, CDR2 YFSETQ. CDR3 bases: TGCGCCAGCAGCTTGGCAGGATCGTCAGGGGATACGCAGTATTTT. It specifies CASSLAGSSGDTQYF. Supplemented by reference TRBV5-1 and TRBJ2-3, the full variable domain reads KAGVTQTPRYLIKTRGQQVTLSCSPISGHRSVSWYQQTPGQGLQFLFEYFSETQRNKGNFPGRFSGRQFSNSRSEMNVSTLELGDSALYLCASSLAGSSGDTQYFGPGTRLTVL.

This clonotype was found a few times. This chain uses TRBV27 with TRBJ1-5; 8 positions match TRBD1. CDR1 and CDR2 (germline): MNHEY, SMNVEV (reference sequence). The CDR3 length is 15 residues. V trimming: 8 bases; J trimming: 4 bases; junction bases outside the gene matches: 10. CDR3 DNA: TGTGCCAGCCGCTCTTTTCGGACAGGGAATCAGCCCCAGCATTTT. Its protein is CASRSFRTGNQPQHF.

This clonotype was observed at least ten times. The genes are TRBV12-3 or TRBV12-4 and TRBJ2-2; D possibly corresponds to TRBD2 (5 bases). CDR3 length: 16 residues. Trimming took 5 bases from V and 5 from J, leaving 18 bases between them. The DNA for the CDR3 is TGTGCCAGCAGTCCAAAATCCGTTACTAGGACCGGGGAGCTGTTTTTT. Its protein product is CASSPKSVTRTGELFF.

The chain has TRBV14 and TRBJ2-1; TRBD1 might be the D (5 bases). Germline CDR1 and CDR2: SGHDN and FVKESK. The CDR3 is 16 residues long. V was cut by 0 bases and J by 6 bases, with 15 bases left in between. The DNA of the CDR3 is TGTGCCAGCAGCCAAGATCCAGGGTTTGTGGGCAATGAGCAGTTCTTC. Encoded protein: CASSQDPGFVGNEQFF.

The chain joins TRBV5-5 to TRBJ1-1; D is unresolved. Germline CDR1 and CDR2: SGHKS and YYEKEE (reference sequence). The CDR3 covers 16 residues. The germline V and J ends were trimmed by 2 bases and 1 base, with 15 bases remaining between them. The CDR3 here is CASSFSIPRTNTEAFF. CDR3 sequence (DNA): TGTGCCAGCAGCTTTAGTATACCAAGAACGAACACTGAAGCTTTCTTT.

The sample holds a few counts of this clonotype. CDR3 amino acids: CASSLAIGYNEQFF. DNA for the CDR3: TGTGCCAGCAGCTTAGCCATCGGTTACAATGAGCAGTTCTTC. The chain employs TRBV7-9 and TRBJ2-1; D unresolved. The CDR3 totals 14 residues. Trimming left V 0 bases short and J 4 bases short, with 7 bases between. Per germline, CDR1 SEHNR and CDR2 FQNEAQ (reference sequence).

The CDR3 DNA reads TGCGCCAGCAGTTTCGGGTCCTCTAACCCAGGCTACACCTTC. As protein: CASSFGSSNPGYTF. The rearrangement uses TRBV5-1 and TRBJ1-2; D call uncertain. The CDR3 contains 14 residues. Looked up from germline, CDR1 is SGHRS and CDR2 is YFSETQ. V shed 5 bases and J shed 8 bases, with 19 bases lying between them.

This chain joins TRBV11-2 and TRBJ2-1; TRBD2 might be the D (6 bases). The germline V gene encodes CDR1 SGHAT and CDR2 FQNNGV. The ends were cut back, 5 bases at V and 3 bases at J, with 14 bases in the middle. The CDR3 is 15 residues long. Here the CDR3 DNA reads TGTGCCAGCAGCACCAGTGCGGGGTACTACAATGAGCAGTTCTTC. The encoded protein is CASSTSAGYYNEQFF. Drawing the rest from reference TRBV11-2 and TRBJ2-1, the complete variable domain is EAGVAQSPRYKIIEKRQSVAFWCNPISGHATLYWYQQILGQGPKLLIQFQNNGVVDDSQLPKDRFSAERLKGVDSTLKIQPAKLEDSAVYLCASSTSAGYYNEQFFGPGTRLTVL.

The chain carries TRBV15 and TRBJ1-1, with D unresolved. V dropped 0 bases and J dropped 11 bases, with 13 bases sitting between them. Germline CDR1 is LNHNV and CDR2 is YYDKDF (reference sequence). There are 13 residues in the CDR3. The CDR3 coding sequence is TGTGCCACCAGCAGAGATCAGGCCGGTCGGGCTTTCTTT. The encoded protein is CATSRDQAGRAFF.

There are a few counts of this clonotype. The chain is built from TRBV29-1 and TRBJ2-1; TRBD2 might be the D (6 bases). CDR1 is SQVTM and CDR2 is ANQGSEA in the germline V gene. The CDR3 extends over 13 amino acids. V lost 6 bases to trimming and J lost 7 bases, with 16 bases between them. The CDR3 region is CSVSLAVSNEQFF. Written as DNA, the CDR3 is TGCAGCGTGTCACTAGCTGTCAGTAATGAGCAGTTCTTC.

This rearrangement joins TRBV29-1 to TRBJ1-4; no clear D. The V gene's germline CDR1 is SQVTM and CDR2 ANQGSEA. Deletions cut 4 bases from V and 8 bases from J, with 17 bases between. CDR3 size: 14 residues. DNA for the CDR3: TGCAGCGTTGTGGAGCCCCGGTTCGGAGAAAAACTGTTTTTT. Residues: CSVVEPRFGEKLFF. Full variable domain (outside the CDR3, taken from reference TRBV29-1 and TRBJ1-4): SAVISQKPSRDICQRGTSLTIQCQVDSQVTMMFWYRQQPGQSLTLIATANQGSEATYESGFVIDKFPISRPNLTFSTLTVSNMSPEDSSIYLCSVVEPRFGEKLFFGSGTQLSVL.

The rearrangement links TRBV6-2 or TRBV6-3 to TRBJ2-1; maybe TRBD1 (6 bases). The CDR3 is made up of 13 amino acids. CDR1 and CDR2 (germline): MNHEY, SVGEGT. V was cut by 8 bases and J by 3 bases, with 11 bases left in between. The CDR3 coding sequence is TGTGCCAGCGGCAGGGGAAGCTACAATGAGCAGTTCTTC. Its translation: CASGRGSYNEQFF.